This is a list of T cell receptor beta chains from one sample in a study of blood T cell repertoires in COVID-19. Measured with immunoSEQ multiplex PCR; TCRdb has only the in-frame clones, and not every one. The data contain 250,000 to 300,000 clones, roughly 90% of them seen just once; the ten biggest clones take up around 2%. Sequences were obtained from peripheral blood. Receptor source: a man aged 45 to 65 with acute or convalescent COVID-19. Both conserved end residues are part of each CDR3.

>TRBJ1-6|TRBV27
CASRPSGSPLHF
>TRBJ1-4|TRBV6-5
CASAGQSNEKLFF
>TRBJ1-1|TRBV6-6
CASSSNRELGTEAFF
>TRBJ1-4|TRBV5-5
CASSLVAATNEKLFF
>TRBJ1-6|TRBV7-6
CASSQLTGENSPLHF
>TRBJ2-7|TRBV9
CASSVGVGEGGEQYF
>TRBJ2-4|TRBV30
CAWGGQPKNIQYF
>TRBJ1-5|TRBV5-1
CASSLEGQDYQPQHF
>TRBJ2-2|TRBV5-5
CASSSTGFTGELFF
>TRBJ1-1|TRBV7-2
CASSVRGSDTEAFF
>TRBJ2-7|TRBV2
CASKLRQGRTYEQYF
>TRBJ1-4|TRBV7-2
CASSLGAGTGPTNEKLFF
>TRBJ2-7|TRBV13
CASSGASGVSYEQYF
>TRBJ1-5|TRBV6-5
CASREQSNQPQHF
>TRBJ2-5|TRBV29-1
CSVETGLSETQYF
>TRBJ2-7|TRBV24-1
CATSDLGTGVAF
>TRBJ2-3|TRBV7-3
CASSRRQGPTDTQYF
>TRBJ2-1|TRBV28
CASSLWTGEMNEQFF
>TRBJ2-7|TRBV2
CASRGQGGQGIHEQYF
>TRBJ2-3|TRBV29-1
CSVDRGLADTQYF
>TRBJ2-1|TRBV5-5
CASSSGIHPSYNEQFF
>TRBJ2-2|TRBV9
CASSVGANPGTGELFF
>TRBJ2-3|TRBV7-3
CASSGTGIDTQYF
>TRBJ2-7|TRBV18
CAGSATNGPYEQYF
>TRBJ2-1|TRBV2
CASSEGLGPNEQFF
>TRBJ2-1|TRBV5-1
CASSLAGGYYNEQFF
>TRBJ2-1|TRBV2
CASSLVSGAGVF
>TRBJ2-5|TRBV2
CASSEAASPSGGSQYF
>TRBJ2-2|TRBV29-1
CSAEPRTGTTGELFF
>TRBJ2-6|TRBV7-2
CASSLEGTAGANVLTF
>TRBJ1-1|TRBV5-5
CASSLTSEAFF
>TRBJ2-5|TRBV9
CASSFLGSQETQYF
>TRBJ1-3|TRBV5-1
CASSPIPGLGNTIYF
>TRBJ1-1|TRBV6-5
CASSPGVFEAFF
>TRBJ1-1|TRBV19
CASGGGLNTEAFF
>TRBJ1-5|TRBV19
CASSIAGGNQPQHF
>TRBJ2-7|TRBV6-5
CASSSYYEQYF